One sample yielded the 10 T cell receptor beta chains listed below, sequenced in a study of post-analysis software for immune sequencing data. Study outcomes and limitations: Controls had lower frequencies than patients of four or five TRBV segments, which included TRBV5-6, TRBV5-1 and TRBV20-1.

For these TCRs, the target antigens are not known. cDNA libraries for TCR beta contained unique molecular identifiers. Using its own MiXCR run on the PCR reads, TCRdb lists one record per CDR3 protein. The data hold around 440,000 distinct CDR3 sequences, with less than 45% observed a single time. The sample comprised blood. The receptors were sampled from a girl aged 10 to 17 with multiple sclerosis.

This clonotype has a handful of counts. A much larger clone differs by one base, so this may be a read error. This chain joins TRBV2 and TRBJ2-1, with D uncertain. The CDR3 runs 13 residues. Germline lookup yields CDR1 SNHLY and CDR2 FYNNEI. V gave up 6 bases and J gave up 1 base, with 7 bases separating them. For the CDR3, the DNA is TGTGCCAGCAGGGTGGAGTCCTACAATGAGCAGTTCTTC. Its translation is CASRVESYNEQFF. The full variable domain, rest sourced from reference TRBV2 and TRBJ2-1, is EPEVTQTPSHQVTQMGQEVILRCVPISNHLYFYWYRQILGQKVEFLVSFYNNEISEKSEIFDDQFSVERPDGSNFTLKIRSTKLEDSAMYFCASRVESYNEQFFGPGTRLTVL.

There are a few counts of this clonotype. V gene TRBV10-3 combines with J gene TRBJ2-2; weak D call: TRBD2 (6 bases). CDR1 and CDR2 from the germline V gene are ENHRY and SYGVKD. The CDR3 sequence is 15 residues long. Trimming removed 4 bases from V and 2 bases from J, with 11 bases in between. The DNA for the CDR3 is TGTGCCATCAGTGGTGTGGCGGGAAACACCGGGGAGCTGTTTTTT. Residues: CAISGVAGNTGELFF.

The sample holds one count of this clonotype. The chain is built from TRBV3-1 and TRBJ2-5; D is unresolved. The CDR3 is 12 residues long. The ends were cut back, 0 bases at V and 13 bases at J, with 12 bases in the middle. Germline assignment: CDR1 LGHDT and CDR2 YNNKEL (reference sequence). CDR3 nucleotide sequence: TGTGCCAGCAGCCAAGATAACATCGAAACGTACTTC. Translation gives CASSQDNIETYF.

This clonotype was seen a handful of times. The CDR3: CASSLVSGQTYEQYF. For the CDR3, the DNA is TGTGCCAGCAGCTTAGTTTCGGGACAAACCTACGAGCAGTACTTC. The chain uses TRBV7-8 and TRBJ2-7, with D perhaps TRBD1 (6 bases). With 1 base removed from V and 2 bases from J, the gap between germline ends came to 12 bases. CDR3 length: 15 residues. In germline, CDR1 is SGHVS, CDR2 FQNEAQ.

This clonotype has more than one count but fewer than ten. The chain carries TRBV7-3 and TRBJ2-1, with 11 bases that match TRBD2. The CDR3 length is 16 residues. J lost 7 bases, V lost 1 base, and 6 bases had no gene match. CDR1 is SGHTA and CDR2 is FQGTGA in the germline V gene. This CDR3 reads CASSLSLAGGKNEQFF. The CDR3, as DNA: TGTGCCAGCAGCTTAAGTTTAGCGGGAGGGAAGAATGAGCAGTTCTTC.

The chain carries TRBV29-1 and TRBJ2-3; TRBD2 agrees at 11 bases. Germline assignment: CDR1 SQVTM and CDR2 ANQGSEA. J gave up 4 bases and V 3 bases, and 6 bases lay outside the gene matches. This CDR3 contains 15 residues. The CDR3 here is CSVEATSGTPDTQYF. In nucleotides, the CDR3 is TGCAGCGTTGAGGCGACTAGCGGGACGCCAGATACGCAGTATTTT.

This clonotype was seen a few times. This chain joins TRBV20-1 and TRBJ1-6; TRBD1 is a possible D gene (6 bases). The CDR3 extends over 14 amino acids. Trimming removed 0 bases at V and 8 bases at J, with 11 bases between. The germline gives CDR1 DFQATT, CDR2 SNEGSKA (reference sequence). The CDR3 loop reads CSARELQGYSPLHF. Written as DNA, the CDR3 is TGCAGTGCTAGAGAACTACAGGGTTATTCACCCCTCCACTTT.

V and J are TRBV7-2 and TRBJ2-5; 10 positions match TRBD1. Germline V gene lookup returns CDR1 SGHTA and CDR2 FQGNSA. The CDR3 consists of 18 residues. The J segment lost 4 bases and the V segment lost 3 bases, leaving 14 bases of the junction unmatched. CDR3 in amino acids: CASSLGGTGDLGGETQYF. The CDR3 bases are TGTGCCAGCAGCTTGGGCGGGACAGGGGACCTAGGTGGAGAGACCCAGTACTTC.

Concerning this clonotype: At one of its ends the junction is not consistent with the germline gene, which may arise from a read error. V is TRBV11-1 and J is TRBJ2-1; TRBD2 aligns across 13 bases. CDR1 and CDR2 (germline): SGHAT, FQDESV (reference sequence). CDR3 size: 17 residues. CDR3 loop: CASSIALTSGRASEQFF. The CDR3 coding sequence is TGTGCCAGCAGCATAGCCCTCACTAGCGGGAGGGCAAGTGAGCAGTTCTTC.

This chain uses TRBV28 with TRBJ2-1; no clear D. V lost 1 base to trimming and J lost 4 bases, with 11 bases between them. In germline, CDR1 is MDHEN, CDR2 SYDVKM. The CDR3 consists of 15 residues. The CDR3 reads CASSLFTGRYNEQFF. The DNA for the CDR3 is TGTGCCAGCAGTTTATTTACGGGCAGGTACAATGAGCAGTTCTTC. Together with reference TRBV28 and TRBJ2-1, the CDR3 gives the full variable domain: DVKVTQSSRYLVKRTGEKVFLECVQDMDHENMFWYRQDPGLGLRLIYFSYDVKMKEKGDIPEGYSVSREKKERFSLILESASTNQTSMYLCASSLFTGRYNEQFFGPGTRLTVL.